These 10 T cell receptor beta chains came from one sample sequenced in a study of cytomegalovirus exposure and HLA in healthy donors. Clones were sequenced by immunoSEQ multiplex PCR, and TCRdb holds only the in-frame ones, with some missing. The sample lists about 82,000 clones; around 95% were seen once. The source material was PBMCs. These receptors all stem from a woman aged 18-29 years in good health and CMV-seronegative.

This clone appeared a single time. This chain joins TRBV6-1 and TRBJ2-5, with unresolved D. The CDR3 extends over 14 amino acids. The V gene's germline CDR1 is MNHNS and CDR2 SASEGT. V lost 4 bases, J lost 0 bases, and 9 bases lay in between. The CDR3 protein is CASSVAEYQETQYF. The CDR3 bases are TGTGCCAGCAGTGTTGCGGAGTACCAAGAGACCCAGTACTTC.

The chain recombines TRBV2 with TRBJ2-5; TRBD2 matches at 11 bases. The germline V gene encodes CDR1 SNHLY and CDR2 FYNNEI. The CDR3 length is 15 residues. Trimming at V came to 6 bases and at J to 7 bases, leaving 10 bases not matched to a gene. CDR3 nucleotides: TGTGCCAGCAGCCCTACTAGCGGGGGCCCGGGGACCCAGTACTTC. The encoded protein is CASSPTSGGPGTQYF.

The DNA for the CDR3 is TGTGCCACCAGCGATTATGGGGGACTAGCGGGAGACTGGGAGCAGTTCTTC. Translating gives CATSDYGGLAGDWEQFF. The genes are TRBV15 and TRBJ2-1; TRBD2 matches 14 bases. The germline V gene has CDR1 LNHNV and CDR2 YYDKDF (reference sequence). This CDR3 spans 17 amino acids. V lost 5 bases, J lost 10 bases, and 13 bases stayed unmatched.

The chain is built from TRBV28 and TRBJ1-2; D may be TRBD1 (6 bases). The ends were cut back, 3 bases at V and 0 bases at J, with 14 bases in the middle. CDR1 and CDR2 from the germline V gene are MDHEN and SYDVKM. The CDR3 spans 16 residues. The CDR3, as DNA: TGTGCCAGCAGTTTGGGGGGGGCCGAAGCTAACTATGGCTACACCTTC. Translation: CASSLGGAEANYGYTF.

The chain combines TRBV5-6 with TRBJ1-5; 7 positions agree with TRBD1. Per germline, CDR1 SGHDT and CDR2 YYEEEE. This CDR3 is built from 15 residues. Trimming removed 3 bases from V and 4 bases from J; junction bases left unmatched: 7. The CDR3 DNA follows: TGTGCCAGCAGCTCCCGGGACAGAGAAAATCAGCCCCAGCATTTT. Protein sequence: CASSSRDRENQPQHF.

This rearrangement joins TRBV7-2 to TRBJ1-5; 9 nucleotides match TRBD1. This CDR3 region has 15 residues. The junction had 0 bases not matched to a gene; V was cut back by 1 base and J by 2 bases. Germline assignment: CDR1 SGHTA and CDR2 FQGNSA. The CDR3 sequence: CASSLGDRGNQPQHF. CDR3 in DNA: TGTGCCAGCAGCTTAGGGGACAGGGGCAATCAGCCCCAGCATTTT.

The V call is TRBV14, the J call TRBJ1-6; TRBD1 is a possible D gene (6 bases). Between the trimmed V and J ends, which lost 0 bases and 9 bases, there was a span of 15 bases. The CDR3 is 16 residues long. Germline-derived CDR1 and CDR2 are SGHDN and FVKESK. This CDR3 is CASSQDAGARSSPLHF. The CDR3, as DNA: TGTGCCAGCAGCCAAGATGCAGGGGCGAGGAGTTCACCCCTCCACTTT.

The CDR3 sequence: CASSPLGQRNQPQHF. Written as DNA, the CDR3 is TGCGCCAGCAGCCCCTTAGGACAGCGCAATCAGCCCCAGCATTTT. The chain links TRBV4-1 to TRBJ1-5; D is perhaps TRBD1 (6 bases). V was shortened by 4 bases and J by 2 bases, with 12 bases between the two germline ends. The CDR3 is 15 residues long. Germline CDR1 reads MGHRA; CDR2 reads YSYEKL.

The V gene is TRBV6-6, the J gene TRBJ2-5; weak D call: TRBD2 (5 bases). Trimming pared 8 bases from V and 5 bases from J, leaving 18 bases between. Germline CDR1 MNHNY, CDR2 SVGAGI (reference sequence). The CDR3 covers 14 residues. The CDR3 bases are TGTGCCAGCTCCCCCTATACGGGGTGGGAGACCCAGTACTTC. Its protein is CASSPYTGWETQYF.

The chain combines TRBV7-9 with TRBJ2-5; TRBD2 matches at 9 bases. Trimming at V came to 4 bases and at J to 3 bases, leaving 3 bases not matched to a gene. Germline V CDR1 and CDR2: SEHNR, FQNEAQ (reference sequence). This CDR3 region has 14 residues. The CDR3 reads CASSWSSGEETQYF. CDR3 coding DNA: TGTGCCAGCAGCTGGTCTAGCGGGGAAGAGACCCAGTACTTC.